The 24 T cell receptor beta chains listed next were all sequenced from one sample in a study of blood T cell repertoires in COVID-19. The table came from immunoSEQ multiplex PCR; TCRdb's copy has only in-frame clones and leaves some out. There are approximately 45,000 clones in the sample; about 90% occur only once, and roughly an eighth lies in the top ten. The source material was peripheral blood. These receptor sequences come from a human donor in a cohort sampled during active COVID-19.

This clone came up once. The chain uses TRBV6-5 and TRBJ1-3; D uncertain. V shed 2 bases and J shed 2 bases, with 13 bases lying between them. The CDR3 length is 16 residues. The germline gives CDR1 MNHEY, CDR2 SVGAGI. CDR3 in amino acids: CASSYGRQPPGNTIYF. CDR3 in DNA: TGTGCCAGCAGTTACGGGAGGCAGCCACCTGGAAACACCATATATTTT.

This chain links TRBV30 with TRBJ1-2; D unclear. V was pared by 1 base and J by 5 bases, with 11 bases between. The CDR3 consists of 13 residues. Germline loops: CDR1 GTSNPN, CDR2 SVGIG (reference sequence). The DNA of the CDR3 is TGTGCCTGGAGTGACGGTGTTCGGTATGGCTACACCTTC. It translates to CAWSDGVRYGYTF.

The chain recombines TRBV27 with TRBJ2-2; D uncertain. The V end lost 6 bases, the J end lost 7 bases, and 9 bases lay between the germline ends. This CDR3 contains 12 residues. The V gene's germline CDR1 is MNHEY and CDR2 SMNVEV (reference sequence). The CDR3 sequence: CASSAYGGELFF. The CDR3 nucleotides are TGTGCCAGCAGCGCGTACGGCGGGGAGCTGTTTTTT.

The genes are TRBV2 and TRBJ2-5; 8 bases fit TRBD2. CDR1 and CDR2 from the germline V gene are SNHLY and FYNNEI. The trim removed 3 bases at V and 4 bases at J, leaving 10 bases unmatched. The CDR3 totals 16 residues. The CDR3 DNA sequence: TGTGCCAGCAGTGACAGAACCGGGAGGGCTTCAGAGACCCAGTACTTC. Translated: CASSDRTGRASETQYF.

The CDR3 DNA sequence: TGCGCCAGCAAGCTTTTGGCACAGATCGCAGATACGCAGTATTTT. Protein product: CASKLLAQIADTQYF. The V and J genes are TRBV5-1 and TRBJ2-3; D unclear. The CDR3 covers 15 residues. The ends were cut back, 6 bases at V and 4 bases at J, with 18 bases in the middle. Germline CDR1 SGHRS, CDR2 YFSETQ.

V gene TRBV10-3 combines with J gene TRBJ2-5, with D maybe TRBD1 (5 bases). Germline CDR1 reads ENHRY; CDR2 reads SYGVKD. The V end lost 4 bases, the J end lost 5 bases, and 8 bases lay between the germline ends. This CDR3 is 12 amino acids long. CDR3 sequence reads: CAISAGFETQYF. In DNA, the CDR3 is TGTGCCATCAGTGCAGGGTTTGAGACCCAGTACTTC.

This clone was detected only a few times. Other DNA sequences from this sample encode an identical CDR3 as well. This chain links TRBV27 with TRBJ2-1; the match to TRBD1 covers 11 bases. Looked up from germline, CDR1 is MNHEY and CDR2 is SMNVEV (reference sequence). CDR3 length: 14 residues. J was trimmed by 6 bases and V by 5 bases; bases with no gene match: 3. The CDR3 coding sequence is TGTGCCAGCAGTCTCGGGACAGGGGGCAATGAGCAGTTCTTC. Translated, it gives CASSLGTGGNEQFF.

The chain's CDR3 is CAINRDKKQETQYF. CDR3 sequence (DNA): TGTGCCATCAACCGGGACAAAAAACAAGAGACCCAGTACTTC. This chain links TRBV10-3 with TRBJ2-5, with a tentative D call TRBD1 (6 bases). Looked up from germline, CDR1 is ENHRY and CDR2 is SYGVKD. With 7 bases removed from V and 2 bases from J, the gap between germline ends came to 14 bases. This CDR3 spans 14 amino acids.

The chain carries TRBV5-6 and TRBJ2-5; 12 bases are a match to TRBD2. The CDR3 is 17 residues long. The ends lost 4 bases at V and 5 bases at J; junction bases unmatched: 12. CDR1 SGHDT and CDR2 YYEEEE come from the germline V gene. The CDR3 nucleotides read TGTGCCAGCAGCCGGAGGTCTAGCGGGGGGGTCGCGGAGACCCAGTACTTC. Translated: CASSRRSSGGVAETQYF.

The chain links TRBV11-2 to TRBJ2-5, with TRBD1 identical over 9 bases. Germline values: CDR1 SGHAT, CDR2 FQNNGV. CDR3 length: 16 residues. J was trimmed by 2 bases and V by 5 bases; bases with no gene match: 9. CDR3 in DNA: TGTGCCAGCAGCAAGAGGTGGACAGGGGAACAAGAGACCCAGTACTTC. Protein product: CASSKRWTGEQETQYF.

This sequence joins TRBV18 and TRBJ2-1, with D perhaps matching TRBD2 (6 bases). The V end was cut by 4 bases, the J end by 9 bases, with 16 bases between. CDR1 and CDR2 from the germline V gene are KGHSH and LQKENI. The CDR3 has 14 amino acids. CDR3 bases: TGTGCCAGCTCACTTGGAGCGGGTCAGATTGAGCAGTTCTTC. Translating it yields CASSLGAGQIEQFF.

This chain uses TRBV6-5 with TRBJ2-7, with D maybe TRBD2 (6 bases). The CDR3 extends over 13 amino acids. The V end was cut by 5 bases, the J end by 6 bases, with 14 bases between. Germline assignment: CDR1 MNHEY and CDR2 SVGAGI. CDR3 nucleotides: TGTGCCAGCAGTCTGGGGGGACCCTCCGAGCAGTACTTC. The encoded protein is CASSLGGPSEQYF.

V usage is TRBV14 and J usage is TRBJ2-7; D gene unclear. V lost 0 bases, J lost 4 bases, and 4 bases lay in between. Germline CDR1 reads SGHDN; CDR2 reads FVKESK. The CDR3 is 12 residues long. CDR3 region: CASSQDLYEQYF. The CDR3 DNA follows: TGTGCCAGCAGCCAAGATCTGTACGAGCAGTACTTC.

The chain joins TRBV16 to TRBJ2-7, with 10 bases that match TRBD2. This CDR3 comprises 15 residues. The V gene end was trimmed by 0 bases and the J gene end by 8 bases; junction bases not matched to a gene: 7. Germline assignment: CDR1 KGHSY and CDR2 FQNENV. The CDR3: CASSQSSSGGTQQYF. The CDR3 DNA follows: TGTGCCAGCAGCCAATCGAGTAGCGGGGGGACCCAGCAGTACTTC.

The V and J genes are TRBV20-1 and TRBJ2-7; no definite D call. Germline V CDR1 and CDR2: DFQATT, SNEGSKA (reference sequence). The CDR3 consists of 11 residues. The V end was cut by 8 bases, the J end by 6 bases, with 14 bases between. CDR3 DNA sequence: TGCAGTACCCAAGTGGGCTCCGAGCAGTACTTC. This codes for CSTQVGSEQYF.

The V and J genes are TRBV11-2 and TRBJ1-6, with a weak D call TRBD1 (6 bases). The germline V gene has CDR1 SGHAT and CDR2 FQNNGV. The V end lost 1 base, the J end lost 10 bases, and 23 bases lay between the germline ends. The CDR3 is 18 residues long. The CDR3: CASSLVEGKTGFRSPLHF. The DNA for the CDR3 is TGTGCCAGCAGCTTAGTAGAGGGAAAAACAGGGTTTAGATCACCCCTCCACTTT.

The gene calls are TRBV10-3 and TRBJ2-5; 10 bases align to TRBD2. From germline, CDR1 is ENHRY and CDR2 SYGVKD. The length of the CDR3 is 17 residues. Trimming took 2 bases from V and 2 from J; bases not matched to a gene: 8. The CDR3 nucleotides are TGTGCCATCAGTGAGGGAGCGGGGGGGCCCCTTCAAGAGACCCAGTACTTC. Translation: CAISEGAGGPLQETQYF.

This clone occurred a few times. The chain carries TRBV10-1 and TRBJ2-4; no clear D gene. CDR1 is WNHNN, CDR2 SYGVQD, per germline (reference sequence). The CDR3 totals 14 residues. V was shortened by 2 bases and J by 8 bases, with 13 bases between the two germline ends. The CDR3 protein is CASSEDGSRDIQYF. The CDR3 region has the DNA TGCGCCAGCAGTGAGGACGGCAGCCGGGACATTCAGTACTTC.

This chain links TRBV2 with TRBJ1-5; D remains unclear. The CDR3 has 13 residues. Germline V gene data show CDR1 as SNHLY and CDR2 as FYNNEI. V was trimmed by 4 bases and J by 6 bases, leaving 10 bases between them. CDR3 in DNA: TGTGCCAGCAGTGGGAACAGACCTCAGCCCCAGCATTTT. This translates into CASSGNRPQPQHF.

The genes are TRBV6-5 and TRBJ1-1; TRBD1 aligns across 9 bases. The length of the CDR3 is 14 residues. Losses at the gene ends were 6 bases for V and 5 bases for J; bases not matched to a gene: 7. Germline-derived CDR1 and CDR2 are MNHEY and SVGAGI. CDR3 coding DNA: TGTGCCAGCAGCTTGACAGGGGGATGGACTGAAGCTTTCTTT. Translated: CASSLTGGWTEAFF.

A single count supports this clone. The rearrangement links TRBV19 to TRBJ1-5; D perhaps matches TRBD1 (5 bases). Trimming took 3 bases from V and 6 from J, leaving 15 bases between them. The germline V gene has CDR1 LNHDA and CDR2 SQIVND (reference sequence). The CDR3 spans 15 residues. CDR3 coding DNA: TGTGCCAGTAGTATCTGGGGCCAGGGCGGTCAGCCCCAGCATTTT. Protein product: CASSIWGQGGQPQHF.

V gene TRBV11-2 combines with J gene TRBJ1-2; 9 bases map to TRBD1. Trimming at V came to 5 bases and at J to 8 bases, leaving 9 bases not matched to a gene. The germline CDR1 and CDR2 sequences are SGHAT and FQNNGV. The CDR3 extends over 14 amino acids. For the CDR3, the DNA is TGTGCCAGCAGCCCGGGGGGACAGGGCGGCGGCTACACCTTC. Its protein product is CASSPGGQGGGYTF.

V usage is TRBV5-8 and J usage is TRBJ1-1, with D possibly being TRBD1 (5 bases). Between the trimmed V and J ends, which lost 2 bases and 7 bases, there was a span of 12 bases. Germline CDR1 SGHTS, CDR2 YDEGEE. CDR3 length equals 13 residues. The CDR3 protein is CASSFGQGVEAFF. The CDR3, as DNA: TGTGCCAGCAGCTTCGGTCAGGGTGTTGAAGCTTTCTTT. The variable domain in full, with the rest retrieved from reference TRBV5-8 and TRBJ1-1, is EAGVTQSPTHLIKTRGQQATLRCSPISGHTSVYWYQQALGLGLQFLLWYDEGEERNRGNFPPRFSGRQFPNYSSELNVNALELEDSALYLCASSFGQGVEAFFGQGTRLTVV.

This chain joins TRBV5-1 and TRBJ1-1, with D possibly being TRBD1 (6 bases). V was clipped by 7 bases and J by 2 bases, with 18 bases between them. CDR1 is SGHRS and CDR2 is YFSETQ in the germline V gene. This CDR3 contains 15 residues. CDR3 residues: CASQLGAKLNTEAFF. In nucleotides, the CDR3 is TGCGCCAGCCAGCTGGGGGCGAAATTAAACACTGAAGCTTTCTTT.